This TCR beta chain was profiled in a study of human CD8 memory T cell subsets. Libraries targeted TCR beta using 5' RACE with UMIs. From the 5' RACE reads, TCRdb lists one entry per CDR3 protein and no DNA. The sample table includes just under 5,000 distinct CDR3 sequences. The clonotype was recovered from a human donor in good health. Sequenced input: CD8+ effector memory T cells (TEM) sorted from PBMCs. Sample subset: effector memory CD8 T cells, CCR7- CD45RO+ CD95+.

The CDR3 sequence: CASSEGTGGPNEQFF. The J gene is TRBJ2-1, the V gene TRBV6-4; TCRdb picks TRBD1, but there is no DNA to check that call. The CDR3 spans 15 residues. The germline CDR1 and CDR2 sequences are MRHNA and SNTAGT.